These T cell receptor beta chains were read from a single sample in a study of cytomegalovirus exposure and HLA in healthy donors. TCRdb's table, derived via immunoSEQ multiplex PCR, lists solely in-frame clones and lacks some. The sample carries about 63,000 clones, roughly three quarters recorded once. The specimen was PBMCs. The receptor source for this set is a woman aged 25 to 39 in good health and CMV-seronegative. Each CDR3 is given with its conserved first and last residue. A D gene is named only where the DNA matches it firmly. Clone size appears in some rows only: once, few, many, or a class for an expanded clone.

clone_size: .; d_call: TRBD2; j_call: TRBJ2-3; v_call: TRBV10-3; cdr3_nt: TGTGCCATCAGTGAGAGGGTAGCGGGAGTTTCTGGAGATACGCAGTATTTT; cdr3_aa: CAISERVAGVSGDTQYF
clone_size: .; d_call: TRBD2; j_call: TRBJ2-5; v_call: TRBV15; cdr3_nt: TGTGCCACCAGCATCCGCTCCGGGACTACACCAGGGACCCAGTACTTC; cdr3_aa: CATSIRSGTTPGTQYF
clone_size: once; d_call: .; j_call: TRBJ1-1; v_call: TRBV18; cdr3_nt: TGTGCCAGCTCACCACCTCAGGGAGGTACTGAAGCTTTCTTT; cdr3_aa: CASSPPQGGTEAFF
clone_size: .; d_call: .; j_call: TRBJ2-5; v_call: TRBV4-3; cdr3_nt: TGCGCCAGCAGCCAGGCCCGGGACTCTCAAGAGACCCAGTACTTC; cdr3_aa: CASSQARDSQETQYF
clone_size: once; d_call: .; j_call: TRBJ1-4; v_call: TRBV7-9; cdr3_nt: TGTGCCAGCAGCACCTCCGGCGGGGGATTAGGGGAAAAACTGTTTTTT; cdr3_aa: CASSTSGGGLGEKLFF
clone_size: once; d_call: TRBD2; j_call: TRBJ2-3; v_call: TRBV4-1; cdr3_nt: TGCGCCAGCAGCCCAATGGGACTAGCGGGATTCACAGATACGCAGTATTTT; cdr3_aa: CASSPMGLAGFTDTQYF
clone_size: .; d_call: .; j_call: TRBJ1-5; v_call: TRBV19; cdr3_nt: TGTGCCAGTAGTATAACGGGAGGTAATCAGCCCCAGCATTTT; cdr3_aa: CASSITGGNQPQHF
clone_size: few; d_call: .; j_call: TRBJ2-7; v_call: TRBV6-6; cdr3_nt: TGTGCCAGCAGTTACGCGTCCGACGAGCAGTACTTC; cdr3_aa: CASSYASDEQYF
clone_size: .; d_call: .; j_call: TRBJ1-3; v_call: TRBV7-8; cdr3_nt: TGTGCCAGCAGCTTAGCGAGGGCCTACTCTGGAAACACCATATACTTT; cdr3_aa: CASSLARAYSGNTIYF
clone_size: .; d_call: .; j_call: TRBJ2-2; v_call: TRBV6-5; cdr3_nt: TGTGCCACATTTTCGGGGATCGGGGAGCTGTTTTTT; cdr3_aa: CATFSGIGELFF
clone_size: .; d_call: TRBD2; j_call: TRBJ2-3; v_call: TRBV19; cdr3_nt: TGTGCCAGTAGTATAGCCGCAGGGACTAGCCCAGATACGCAGTATTTT; cdr3_aa: CASSIAAGTSPDTQYF
clone_size: once; d_call: TRBD2; j_call: TRBJ2-3; v_call: TRBV29-1; cdr3_nt: TGCAGCGTGGCTAGCGGGAAACCCCTTAGCACAGATACGCAGTATTTT; cdr3_aa: CSVASGKPLSTDTQYF
clone_size: .; d_call: TRBD2; j_call: TRBJ2-1; v_call: TRBV16; cdr3_nt: TGTGCCAGCAGCCAATTCGGAACTAGCGGAGACAATGAGCAGTTCTTC; cdr3_aa: CASSQFGTSGDNEQFF
clone_size: once; d_call: .; j_call: TRBJ2-3; v_call: TRBV5-1; cdr3_nt: TGCGCCAGCAGCCAAAATCCATCCGAGGCCTTCACAGATACGCAGTATTTT; cdr3_aa: CASSQNPSEAFTDTQYF
clone_size: .; d_call: TRBD1; j_call: TRBJ1-1; v_call: TRBV7-9; cdr3_nt: TGTGCCAGCAGCCATGGACAGGGAAGTGAAGCTTTCTTT; cdr3_aa: CASSHGQGSEAFF
clone_size: .; d_call: .; j_call: TRBJ1-2; v_call: TRBV2; cdr3_nt: TGTGCCAGCCGTTCTTATCATGGCTACACCTTC; cdr3_aa: CASRSYHGYTF
clone_size: .; d_call: .; j_call: TRBJ2-2; v_call: TRBV19; cdr3_nt: TGTGCCAGTAGTACCCAGGGTTCCACCGGGGAGCTGTTTTTT; cdr3_aa: CASSTQGSTGELFF
clone_size: .; d_call: .; j_call: TRBJ2-6; v_call: TRBV30; cdr3_nt: TGTGCCTGGAGTGTAGACAGCTCTGGGGCCAACGTCCTGACTTTC; cdr3_aa: CAWSVDSSGANVLTF
clone_size: .; d_call: .; j_call: TRBJ1-2; v_call: TRBV28; cdr3_nt: TGTGCCAGCAGTCTCCGGACTATCGATGGCTACACCTTC; cdr3_aa: CASSLRTIDGYTF
clone_size: .; d_call: TRBD1; j_call: TRBJ2-7; v_call: TRBV5-1; cdr3_nt: TGCGCCAGCAGTTGGCAGGGGGCCTCCTACGAGCAGTACTTC; cdr3_aa: CASSWQGASYEQYF
clone_size: .; d_call: .; j_call: TRBJ1-5; v_call: TRBV7-8; cdr3_nt: TGTGCCAGCAGCGGCGCACTGGGCCCCCTCGGGGGAAGCAATCAGCCCCAGCATTTT; cdr3_aa: CASSGALGPLGGSNQPQHF
clone_size: .; d_call: TRBD1; j_call: TRBJ1-5; v_call: TRBV15; cdr3_nt: TGTGCCACCAGCGCTGGACAGGGTGGTGATCAGCCCCAGCATTTT; cdr3_aa: CATSAGQGGDQPQHF
clone_size: .; d_call: .; j_call: TRBJ1-3; v_call: TRBV4-3; cdr3_nt: TGCGCCAGCAGCCAAGATTGGGCCTCTGGAAACACCATATATTTT; cdr3_aa: CASSQDWASGNTIYF
clone_size: .; d_call: .; j_call: TRBJ1-2; v_call: TRBV5-4; cdr3_nt: TGTGCCAGCAGCTTGGCGGGCGGGGTCCCCAACTATGGCTACACCTTC; cdr3_aa: CASSLAGGVPNYGYTF
clone_size: .; d_call: .; j_call: TRBJ1-6; v_call: TRBV4-2; cdr3_nt: TGTGCCAGCAGCCAAGGGTTGGAGAGGACCTATAATTCACCCCTCCACTTT; cdr3_aa: CASSQGLERTYNSPLHF
clone_size: .; d_call: TRBD1; j_call: TRBJ2-1; v_call: TRBV15; cdr3_nt: TGTGCCACCAGCCGGGACAGGGAATACAATGAGCAGTTCTTC; cdr3_aa: CATSRDREYNEQFF
clone_size: .; d_call: .; j_call: TRBJ1-2; v_call: TRBV2; cdr3_nt: TGTGCCAGCAGTGGACGGGAGAACTATGGCTACACCTTC; cdr3_aa: CASSGRENYGYTF
clone_size: .; d_call: TRBD2; j_call: TRBJ2-7; v_call: TRBV5-6; cdr3_nt: TGTGCCAGCAGCTTAGCGGGGGCGGACGAGCAGTACTTC; cdr3_aa: CASSLAGADEQYF
clone_size: .; d_call: .; j_call: TRBJ2-1; v_call: TRBV7-9; cdr3_nt: TGTGCCAGCAGCTTACCAGGAGGCAATGAGCAGTTCTTC; cdr3_aa: CASSLPGGNEQFF
clone_size: .; d_call: .; j_call: TRBJ2-3; v_call: TRBV29-1; cdr3_nt: TGCAGCGTTGTGAACAGGAGAGGCACAGATACGCAGTATTTT; cdr3_aa: CSVVNRRGTDTQYF
clone_size: .; d_call: .; j_call: TRBJ1-1; v_call: TRBV7-2; cdr3_nt: TGTGCCAGCAGCTTGGGCAGGGCCCTGAACACTGAAGCTTTCTTT; cdr3_aa: CASSLGRALNTEAFF
clone_size: .; d_call: .; j_call: TRBJ1-1; v_call: TRBV2; cdr3_nt: TGTGCCAGCAGTGTAGGGCGGGCCGTAACTGAAGCTTTCTTT; cdr3_aa: CASSVGRAVTEAFF
clone_size: .; d_call: .; j_call: TRBJ2-5; v_call: TRBV15; cdr3_nt: TGTGCCACCAGCAGAGATGGGGACGGGGGAGAGACCCAGTACTTC; cdr3_aa: CATSRDGDGGETQYF
clone_size: .; d_call: TRBD2; j_call: TRBJ2-5; v_call: TRBV5-1; cdr3_nt: TGCGCCAGCAGCTTGGTATCGGGAGGACCCCAGGAGACCCAGTACTTC; cdr3_aa: CASSLVSGGPQETQYF
clone_size: .; d_call: TRBD1; j_call: TRBJ1-3; v_call: TRBV7-9; cdr3_nt: TGTGCCAGCAGCCCGGACAGGTCCTCTGGAAACACCATATATTTT; cdr3_aa: CASSPDRSSGNTIYF
clone_size: .; d_call: TRBD2; j_call: TRBJ2-5; v_call: TRBV27; cdr3_nt: TGTGCCAGCAGTTTATCCGGGACTAGAATAGAGACCCAGTACTTC; cdr3_aa: CASSLSGTRIETQYF
clone_size: .; d_call: .; j_call: TRBJ2-7; v_call: TRBV27; cdr3_nt: TGTGCCAGCAGTTTAAAACCCGAAGGGGCTTACGAGCAGTACTTC; cdr3_aa: CASSLKPEGAYEQYF
clone_size: .; d_call: .; j_call: TRBJ1-1; v_call: TRBV30; cdr3_nt: TGTGCCTGGAGTGTAAACAGGGTCCTGAACACTGAAGCTTTCTTT; cdr3_aa: CAWSVNRVLNTEAFF
clone_size: few; d_call: .; j_call: TRBJ1-2; v_call: TRBV30; cdr3_nt: TGTGCCTGGAGCCACTCCCCGGGACTAAACGGCTATGGCTACACCTTC; cdr3_aa: CAWSHSPGLNGYGYTF
clone_size: .; d_call: .; j_call: TRBJ1-6; v_call: TRBV6-1; cdr3_nt: TGTGCCAGCAGTGAAGATTACAGCTCCTATAATTCACCCCTCCACTTT; cdr3_aa: CASSEDYSSYNSPLHF
clone_size: .; d_call: TRBD1; j_call: TRBJ1-5; v_call: TRBV7-9; cdr3_nt: TGTGCCAGCAGCCCAGGGACAGAACGCGGCAATCAGCCCCAGCATTTT; cdr3_aa: CASSPGTERGNQPQHF
clone_size: once; d_call: TRBD2; j_call: TRBJ2-3; v_call: TRBV25-1; cdr3_nt: TGTGCCAGCAGTGAATGGGTTAGCGGGGGATCAGATACACAGTATTTT; cdr3_aa: CASSEWVSGGSDTQYF
clone_size: once; d_call: TRBD1; j_call: TRBJ1-1; v_call: TRBV2; cdr3_nt: TGTGCCAGCAGTGAAATTTCAGGGGGCACTGAAGCTTTCTTT; cdr3_aa: CASSEISGGTEAFF
clone_size: .; d_call: TRBD1; j_call: TRBJ2-3; v_call: TRBV7-9; cdr3_nt: TGTGCCAGCAGCCGTACAGGGGGCACAGATACGCAGTATTTT; cdr3_aa: CASSRTGGTDTQYF
clone_size: .; d_call: TRBD1; j_call: TRBJ1-1; v_call: TRBV11-3; cdr3_nt: TGTGCCAGCAGCCAAACAGGGGGAATGAACACTGAAGCTTTCTTT; cdr3_aa: CASSQTGGMNTEAFF
clone_size: .; d_call: .; j_call: TRBJ1-4; v_call: TRBV30; cdr3_nt: TGTGCCTGGAGCCTAGGAGGGAACGGGGGGGAAAAACTGTTTTTT; cdr3_aa: CAWSLGGNGGEKLFF
clone_size: .; d_call: .; j_call: TRBJ1-2; v_call: TRBV11-3; cdr3_nt: TGTGCCAGCAGCCCCGCGACACCGGATGGCTACACCTTC; cdr3_aa: CASSPATPDGYTF
clone_size: .; d_call: .; j_call: TRBJ1-5; v_call: TRBV2; cdr3_nt: TGTGCCAGCAGTGAAGTAGCCAGCAATCAGCCCCAGCATTTT; cdr3_aa: CASSEVASNQPQHF
clone_size: few; d_call: TRBD2; j_call: TRBJ2-1; v_call: TRBV4-3; cdr3_nt: TGCGCCAGCAGCCCGGGACTAGCGGATTACAATGAGCAGTTCTTC; cdr3_aa: CASSPGLADYNEQFF
clone_size: .; d_call: TRBD1; j_call: TRBJ1-1; v_call: TRBV9; cdr3_nt: TGTGCCAGCAGCGACAGGGGGGGCGGCACTGAAGCTTTCTTT; cdr3_aa: CASSDRGGGTEAFF
clone_size: .; d_call: TRBD1; j_call: TRBJ1-5; v_call: TRBV6-6; cdr3_nt: TGTGCCAGCAATTCGGGGACAGACAGCAATCAGCCCCAGCATTTT; cdr3_aa: CASNSGTDSNQPQHF
clone_size: .; d_call: .; j_call: TRBJ1-2; v_call: TRBV4-2; cdr3_nt: TGTGCCAGCAGCCAATCGGGTGTAATGGTTGATGGCTACACCTTC; cdr3_aa: CASSQSGVMVDGYTF